This T cell receptor (beta chain) was found in a study of T-cell memory formation after mild COVID-19. Study-level results: Largely, contracting CD4+ clones fell within CM and EM, and contracting CD8+ clones within EMRA. CD4+ bias marked clones expanding day 15 to 37, unlike balanced contracting clones. Cross-reactive memory seemingly joined, as some responding clones were found in pre-infection memory.

The authors produced TCR alpha and TCR beta cDNA libraries with sample barcodes and UMIs by 5'RACE using constant-segment primers. From the 5' RACE reads, TCRdb called clonotypes with MiXCR, one entry per CDR3 protein. The sample carries 450,000 or so distinct CDR3 sequences, 20% recorded once. Comment on this clonotype: Its antigen remains unidentified.

Germline V gives CDR1 SGHRS, CDR2 YFSETQ. The J segment lost 4 bases and the V segment lost 8 bases, leaving 10 bases of the junction unmatched. The CDR3 has 14 amino acids. The sample taken for sequencing was PBMCs or a T cell subset sorted from them (not recorded which). The V and J genes are TRBV5-1 and TRBJ2-3; 7 bases are a match to TRBD1. The source of this sequence is an adult woman who had mild COVID-19 (a few samples of this study predate the infection). Cell type and time point are not known. CDR3 residues: CASRQGLPPDTQYF. In DNA form, the CDR3 reads TGCGCCAGTAGACAGGGCCTCCCCCCAGATACGCAGTATTTT.